The rows below give T cell receptor beta chains drawn from one sample of a study of cytotoxic CD8 clonotypes in ibrutinib-treated CLL. Sequencing used immunoSEQ multiplex PCR; TCRdb keeps in-frame clones, though not all of them. In the table there are roughly 190,000 clones, around 72% of which are singletons. This material consisted of PBMCs, taken after 24 months of ibrutinib treatment. The receptors here all came from a human donor with chronic lymphocytic leukemia. CDR3s include the opening cysteine and the closing phenylalanine or tryptophan. The order of the fields is J gene, D gene, clone size, V gene, CDR3 protein, CDR3 DNA. D genes are given only for firm matches. Expanded clones get a size class; other rows say once, few or many, or leave the size out.

j_gene: TRBJ1-1
d_gene: -
abundance: -
v_gene: TRBV27
CDR3aa: CASRFNREGNTEAFF
CDR3nt: TGTGCCAGCAGATTCAACAGGGAGGGGAACACTGAAGCTTTCTTT

j_gene: TRBJ1-5
d_gene: -
abundance: few
v_gene: TRBV27
CDR3aa: CASSFLNQPQHF
CDR3nt: TGTGCCAGCAGTTTCCTCAATCAGCCCCAGCATTTT

j_gene: TRBJ2-3
d_gene: TRBD2
abundance: -
v_gene: TRBV5-1
CDR3aa: CASSSLGLAVTDTQYF
CDR3nt: TGCGCCAGCAGCTCCTTGGGGCTAGCGGTCACAGATACGCAGTATTTT

j_gene: TRBJ2-7
d_gene: TRBD2
abundance: -
v_gene: TRBV6-5
CDR3aa: CASSYLKRDVCEQYF
CDR3nt: TGTGCCAGCAGTTACTTAAAGCGGGATGTATGTGAGCAGTACTTC

j_gene: TRBJ2-3
d_gene: TRBD2
abundance: once
v_gene: TRBV6-6
CDR3aa: CASSYQRDRLTDTQYF
CDR3nt: TGTGCCAGCAGTTACCAGCGGGATCGGCTCACAGATACGCAGTATTTT

j_gene: TRBJ1-3
d_gene: -
abundance: once
v_gene: TRBV6-5
CDR3aa: CASSPTRGSGNTIYF
CDR3nt: TGTGCCAGCAGCCCCACCCGAGGGAGTGGAAACACCATATATTTT

j_gene: TRBJ2-1
d_gene: -
abundance: -
v_gene: TRBV4-1
CDR3aa: CASSQDTGVYIEQFF
CDR3nt: TGCGCCAGCAGCCAAGATACGGGAGTTTATATAGAGCAGTTCTTC

j_gene: TRBJ2-2
d_gene: TRBD1
abundance: -
v_gene: TRBV7-9
CDR3aa: CASSFWDRSTGELFF
CDR3nt: TGTGCCAGCAGCTTTTGGGACAGGTCCACCGGGGAGCTGTTTTTT

j_gene: TRBJ1-4
d_gene: TRBD1
abundance: -
v_gene: TRBV18
CDR3aa: CASSPRDRGNEKLFF
CDR3nt: TGTGCCAGCTCACCACGGGACAGGGGAAATGAAAAACTGTTTTTT

j_gene: TRBJ1-2
d_gene: -
abundance: -
v_gene: TRBV11-2
CDR3aa: CASSGGTLSGYTF
CDR3nt: TGTGCCAGCAGCGGGGGGACACTCTCTGGCTACACCTTC

j_gene: TRBJ1-2
d_gene: -
abundance: -
v_gene: TRBV6-5
CDR3aa: CASTQSGPNYGYTF
CDR3nt: TGTGCCAGCACTCAATCGGGGCCCAACTATGGCTACACCTTC

j_gene: TRBJ1-5
d_gene: -
abundance: -
v_gene: TRBV2
CDR3aa: CASSYRAGQNQPQHF
CDR3nt: TGTGCCAGCAGTTACAGGGCCGGGCAAAATCAGCCCCAGCATTTT

j_gene: TRBJ2-1
d_gene: -
abundance: -
v_gene: TRBV7-2
CDR3aa: CASSSRRGGKQFF
CDR3nt: TGTGCCAGCAGCTCCCGGAGGGGGGGAAAGCAGTTCTTC

j_gene: TRBJ2-7
d_gene: -
abundance: few
v_gene: TRBV4-1
CDR3aa: CASSQDQDFRYEQYF
CDR3nt: TGCGCCAGCAGCCAAGATCAGGACTTCCGATACGAGCAGTACTTC

j_gene: TRBJ2-1
d_gene: TRBD1
abundance: -
v_gene: TRBV7-6
CDR3aa: CASSDGGQGDEQFF
CDR3nt: TGTGCCAGCAGCGACGGTGGACAGGGCGATGAGCAGTTCTTC

j_gene: TRBJ1-5
d_gene: -
abundance: -
v_gene: TRBV11-2
CDR3aa: CASSLGRNQPQHF
CDR3nt: TGTGCCAGCAGCTTAGGCAGGAATCAGCCCCAGCATTTT

j_gene: TRBJ1-4
d_gene: -
abundance: -
v_gene: TRBV4-3
CDR3aa: CASSPGGLGHEKLFF
CDR3nt: TGCGCCAGCAGCCCGGGGGGGTTGGGGCATGAAAAACTGTTTTTT

j_gene: TRBJ2-2
d_gene: -
abundance: -
v_gene: TRBV19
CDR3aa: CAGGTNTGELFF
CDR3nt: TGTGCCGGAGGGACTAACACCGGGGAGCTGTTTTTT